This TCR beta chain is drawn from a study of blood T cell repertoires in COVID-19. The overall study: Both acute and convalescent COVID-19 samples were obtained from the United States, Italy and Spain. PBMCs, B-cell-depleted T cells, or T cells provided the cDNA or gDNA that made up the material.

The CDR3 totals 11 residues. V lost 3 bases and J lost 5, with 4 bases in between. Original processing methods: Using reference gene primer amplification, nucleated cell counts were estimated. Produced via immunoSEQ multiplex PCR; TCRdb's table is partial and in-frame only. Clonal size and the V and J genes are those of that table, whereas D and trimming came from the DNA. The table shows more than 20,000 clones, with about 88% occurring only once. Sequenced input: peripheral blood. This sequence originates from a human donor with active COVID-19. The donor label of this sample is uncertain. The chain is built from TRBV12-3 or TRBV12-4 and TRBJ2-5; D gene unclear. The CDR3 region has the DNA TGTGCCAGCAGTTTCAGTGAGACCCAGTACTTC. It translates to CASSFSETQYF.